This paragraph covers one TCR beta chain sequence. Its antigen remains undetermined. Nothing much larger sits one base from this clone, and base qualities are not available. The CDR3 covers 16 residues, taking in both the cysteine and the phenylalanine. Only the CDR3 DNA is retained, 48 bases long and in frame from the first base. The germline V end is reduced by 6 bases and the J end by 5 bases; junction bases left unmatched: 14. From the germline V gene, CDR1 is MDHEN and CDR2 is SYDVKM. Reads for this sample came from an Illumina HiSeq 1500. Using fastp at Q25 and MiXCR, TCRdb reprocessed the public reads and kept productive beta chains. All rows with the same CDR3 protein become a single entry with the most common DNA and genes. This sample has hundreds of thousands of distinct CDR3 sequences in its table, and roughly a third of those were observed once. Together, the top ten hold 2.8% of the sample.

The data were obtained in a study of T cell repertoires in cytomegalovirus infection (dated by TCRdb to about 2019). Study-level background: The HLA type of each donor mattered for the analysis, because public TCR beta signatures pointed to carriage of CMV infection along with the matching HLA type.

Broad study findings and their caveats: Carriers of CMV infection plus the relevant HLA type were discriminated by the cumulative frequency of public TCR beta family members in the study cohort and in an independent roughly 370-donor cohort. The ex vivo response was dominated by HLA-C-restricted CMV-specific TCR beta clonotypes, which also provided the single most frequent clonotype in two of eight donors.

Sequencing was performed on PBMCs. The sequence was obtained from a human donor in good health (CMV status not recorded). Some clones in this sample may be carry-over from other donors' samples. Here the chain combines TRBV28 and TRBJ2-7, with TRBD1 identical over 9 junction bases. The encoded CDR3 is CASSYAPGQGTHEQYF. In nucleotides, the sequence is TGTGCCAGCAGCTACGCTCCCGGACAGGGGACTCACGAGCAGTACTTC.